This passage covers 32 T cell receptor beta chains from one sample sequenced in a study of blood T cell repertoires in COVID-19 (dated by TCRdb to the early 2020s). Libraries were built with the immunoSEQ multiplex PCR assay. TCRdb holds this immuneACCESS table with in-frame rearrangements only. Some clones are missing; in checked studies, unresolved V genes explain under half, and the rest has no known cause. Present in this sample are roughly 100,000 clones, roughly nine tenths of which were seen just once. The top ten hold 15% to 20% of the sample. Sequencing input: peripheral blood. The receptor source for this set is a woman of 80 years or more in a cohort sampled during active COVID-19.

The V gene is TRBV27, the J gene TRBJ2-1, with 7 nucleotides matching TRBD1. CDR3 length: 15 residues. The V gene end was trimmed by 6 bases and the J gene end by 3 bases; junction bases not matched to a gene: 8. Germline loops: CDR1 MNHEY, CDR2 SMNVEV (reference sequence). The CDR3 sequence is CASRSGGVYYNEQFF. As DNA, the CDR3 is TGTGCCAGCAGATCAGGGGGTGTTTACTACAATGAGCAGTTCTTC.

The table lists this clone with a few counts. The chain employs TRBV5-1 and TRBJ2-7; TRBD2 matches at 7 bases. V gave up 4 bases and J gave up 2 bases; unmatched junction bases: 6. Per germline, CDR1 SGHRS and CDR2 YFSETQ. This CDR3 comprises 14 residues. The chain's CDR3 is CASSREGGPYEQYF. The CDR3 DNA reads TGCGCCAGCAGCAGGGAGGGAGGTCCCTACGAGCAGTACTTC.

V usage is TRBV24-1 and J usage is TRBJ2-2, with TRBD1 matching 8 bases. The CDR3 has 14 amino acids. Germline assignment: CDR1 KGHDR and CDR2 SFDVKD. The V gene end was trimmed by 4 bases and the J gene end by 7 bases; junction bases not matched to a gene: 4. The CDR3 sequence is CATSDRTGNGELFF. In DNA form, the CDR3 reads TGTGCCACCAGTGACCGGACAGGGAACGGGGAGCTGTTTTTT.

The V gene is TRBV24-1, the J gene TRBJ2-2; 9 bases are shared with TRBD1. Trimming cost V 3 bases and J 3 bases; bases outside gene matches: 4. Germline V gene sequence: CDR1 KGHDR, CDR2 SFDVKD. CDR3 length: 16 residues. The CDR3 spells CATSDPGQGDTGELFF. As DNA, the CDR3 is TGTGCCACCAGTGATCCGGGACAGGGTGACACCGGGGAGCTGTTTTTT.

This chain uses TRBV28 with TRBJ2-1; 7 nucleotides line up with TRBD1. The CDR3 has 17 amino acids. Germline values: CDR1 MDHEN, CDR2 SYDVKM. The V gene end was trimmed by 4 bases and the J gene end by 0 bases; junction bases not matched to a gene: 9. The CDR3 is CASSSPQGSSSYNEQFF. CDR3 coding DNA: TGTGCCAGCAGTTCTCCACAGGGGAGTAGCTCCTACAATGAGCAGTTCTTC.

This chain connects TRBV10-3 to TRBJ2-2; 7 bases line up with TRBD1. V gave up 0 bases and J gave up 5 bases; unmatched junction bases: 3. This CDR3 has 15 amino acids. Per germline, CDR1 ENHRY and CDR2 SYGVKD. DNA of the CDR3: TGTGCCATCAGTGAGTCGACAGGGAGAACCGGGGAGCTGTTTTTT. Protein sequence: CAISESTGRTGELFF.

The genes are TRBV4-1 and TRBJ1-4, with 7 bases aligning to TRBD1. After removal of 1 base from V and 2 bases from J, the junction contained 4 bases not matched to a gene. In germline, CDR1 is MGHRA, CDR2 YSYEKL. This CDR3 region has 16 residues. CDR3 residues: CASSQGWGQTNEKLFF. DNA for the CDR3: TGCGCCAGCAGCCAAGGGTGGGGACAGACTAATGAAAAACTGTTTTTT.

This clone was found once. The chain recombines TRBV18 with TRBJ2-3; 10 bases fit TRBD2. This CDR3 spans 14 amino acids. The J segment lost 2 bases and the V segment lost 6 bases, leaving 2 bases of the junction unmatched. The germline V gene encodes CDR1 KGHSH and CDR2 LQKENI. CDR3 loop: CASSGLAVTDTQYF. The CDR3 DNA reads as TGTGCCAGCTCCGGACTAGCGGTCACAGATACGCAGTATTTT.

The CDR3: CASSSPGSEAGDAYNEQFF. For the CDR3, the DNA is TGTGCCAGCAGCTCCCCGGGGTCGGAAGCGGGAGACGCCTACAATGAGCAGTTCTTC. This rearrangement joins TRBV7-6 to TRBJ2-1; 8 nucleotides agree with TRBD2. Per the germline V gene, CDR1 is SGHVS and CDR2 is FNYEAQ. With 4 bases clipped from V and 2 bases from J, the junction kept 16 bases outside the gene matches. The CDR3 is 19 residues long.

The chain is built from TRBV5-8 and TRBJ1-4, with D perhaps TRBD1 (6 bases). The CDR3 is 16 amino acids. In germline, CDR1 is SGHTS, CDR2 YDEGEE. V was pared by 0 bases and J by 0 bases, with 9 bases between. The CDR3 nucleotides are TGTGCCAGCAGCTTGGAGGGGGTTGCAACTAATGAAAAACTGTTTTTT. It specifies CASSLEGVATNEKLFF.

Comments on this clone: Other nucleotide sequences in the sample specify the same CDR3. The chain combines TRBV5-1 with TRBJ2-7; D perhaps matches TRBD2 (5 bases). The CDR3 totals 15 residues. Germline V gene data show CDR1 as SGHRS and CDR2 as YFSETQ. With 0 bases removed from V and 2 bases from J, the gap between germline ends came to 12 bases. CDR3 amino acids: CASSLGSGGPYEQYF. CDR3 DNA sequence: TGCGCCAGCAGCTTGGGGTCAGGAGGACCCTACGAGCAGTACTTC.

The chain is built from TRBV3-1 (or the pseudogene TRBV3-2) and TRBJ2-7; the D is unclear. The CDR3 is 15 amino acids. The germline V gene has CDR1 LGHDT and CDR2 YNNKEL (reference sequence). V dropped 1 base and J dropped 0 bases, with 10 bases sitting between them. The CDR3 sequence: CASSQGAISSYEQYF. Here the CDR3 DNA reads TGTGCCAGCAGCCAAGGGGCCATTAGCTCCTACGAGCAGTACTTC.

A remark on this clone: A junction end diverges from the germline sequence, so it may reflect a read error. This rearrangement joins TRBV7-2 to TRBJ1-6; possible D gene TRBD1, 6 bases. Germline V CDR1 and CDR2: SGHTA, FQGNSA. CDR3 length: 16 amino acids. The CDR3 bases are TGTGCCAGCATGGACTCCGGGACACATTATAATTCACCCCCCCACTTT. Translating gives CASMDSGTHYNSPPHF.

This clone has only a few counts. The chain has TRBV6-5 and TRBJ1-1; D remains unclear. This CDR3 spans 13 amino acids. Trimming took 6 bases from V and 9 from J, leaving 17 bases between them. CDR1 and CDR2 (germline): MNHEY, SVGAGI. The CDR3 loop is CASSYPGVRQAFF. In DNA form, the CDR3 reads TGTGCCAGCAGCTACCCGGGTGTGCGGCAAGCTTTCTTT.

The V gene is TRBV30, the J gene TRBJ1-6; 7 nucleotides align to TRBD1. Losses at the gene ends were 4 bases for V and 8 bases for J; bases not matched to a gene: 5. This CDR3 has 13 amino acids. CDR1 and CDR2 (germline): GTSNPN, SVGIG (reference sequence). CDR3: CAWTGQSDSPLHF. The CDR3 DNA is TGTGCCTGGACGGGACAGAGTGATTCACCCCTCCACTTT. The full variable domain, rest sourced from reference TRBV30 and TRBJ1-6, is SQTIHQWPATLVQPVGSPLSLECTVEGTSNPNLYWYRQAAGRGLQLLFYSVGIGQISSEVPQNLSASRPQDRQFILSSKKLLLSDSGFYLCAWTGQSDSPLHFGNGTRLTVT.

The gene calls are TRBV28 and TRBJ1-2; D is perhaps TRBD1 (6 bases). The CDR3 extends over 14 amino acids. CDR1 and CDR2 from the germline V gene are MDHEN and SYDVKM. Trimming removed 7 bases from V and 2 bases from J, with 14 bases in between. CDR3 protein: CASIAQDRNYGYTF. The CDR3 nucleotides are TGTGCCAGCATCGCCCAGGACAGAAACTATGGCTACACCTTC.

The chain couples TRBV9 to TRBJ2-7, with 7 bases aligning to TRBD2. Germline CDR1 SGDLS, CDR2 YYNGEE. The CDR3 contains 17 residues. V shed 0 bases, J shed 4 bases, and the junction held 13 bases outside the gene matches. The CDR3 protein is CASSVGQGLAESYEQYF. For the CDR3, the DNA is TGTGCCAGCAGCGTAGGGCAAGGGCTAGCGGAGTCGTACGAGCAGTACTTC.

The V and J genes are TRBV5-1 and TRBJ1-6; perhaps TRBD1 as D (6 bases). Trimming took 6 bases from V and 5 from J, leaving 9 bases between them. This CDR3 is 13 amino acids long. The germline V gene has CDR1 SGHRS and CDR2 YFSETQ. The CDR3: CASTDRNNSPLHF. The CDR3, as DNA: TGCGCCAGCACGGACAGAAATAATTCACCCCTCCACTTT.

The chain uses TRBV7-8 and TRBJ2-5; 9 bases match TRBD2. This CDR3 has 17 amino acids. CDR1 SGHVS and CDR2 FQNEAQ come from the germline V gene. Germline trimming cut 1 base from V and 5 bases from J; bases unmatched to any gene: 11. CDR3 loop: CASSLVRGGRIRETQYF. Written as DNA, the CDR3 is TGTGCCAGCAGCTTAGTGCGGGGGGGCCGGATCCGGGAGACCCAGTACTTC.

This clone was picked up a small number of times. In DNA, the CDR3 is TGTGCCAGCAGCGACGGACAGGGGGCGGAGGTTGATGAGCAGTTCTTC. Protein product: CASSDGQGAEVDEQFF. The chain is built from TRBV7-9 and TRBJ2-1; 11 bases line up with TRBD1. The V gene's germline CDR1 is SEHNR and CDR2 FQNEAQ (reference sequence). The CDR3 is 16 amino acids. The junction had 11 bases not matched to a gene; V was cut back by 5 bases and J by 8 bases. The full variable domain, in which reference TRBV7-9 and TRBJ2-1 provide the parts outside the CDR3, is DTGVSQNPRHKITKRGQNVTFRCDPISEHNRLYWYRQTLGQGPEFLTYFQNEAQLEKSRLLSDRFSAERPKGSFSTLEIQRTEQGDSAMYLCASSDGQGAEVDEQFFGPGTRLTVL.

The chain carries TRBV19 and TRBJ1-2; D call uncertain. Trimming took 6 bases from V and 0 from J, leaving 8 bases between them. This CDR3 comprises 13 residues. The germline V gene has CDR1 LNHDA and CDR2 SQIVND (reference sequence). CDR3 DNA: TGTGCCAGTAGACCGCTAGCTAACTATGGCTACACCTTC. It specifies CASRPLANYGYTF.

The chain links TRBV5-1 to TRBJ2-3, with 10 bases fitting TRBD2. CDR3 size: 18 residues. Germline CDR1 reads SGHRS; CDR2 reads YFSETQ. The V and J ends lost 0 bases and 2 bases, in that order; junction bases with no gene match: 9. The CDR3 DNA reads TGCGCCAGCAGCTTGGGGGCTAGCGGGAGAAGGGACACAGATACGCAGTATTTT. Translated, it gives CASSLGASGRRDTDTQYF.

The CDR3 sequence: CATLGDFTHSGANVLTF. CDR3 DNA: TGTGCCACTTTGGGGGACTTCACCCACTCTGGGGCCAACGTCCTGACTTTC. The chain links TRBV19 to TRBJ2-6; the D gene is possibly TRBD2 (6 bases). CDR3 length: 17 residues. V lost 10 bases and J 0 bases, leaving 19 bases between the germline ends. From germline, CDR1 is LNHDA and CDR2 SQIVND (reference sequence).

This clone was picked up one time. The chain links TRBV6-5 to TRBJ1-4; the D gene is possibly TRBD1 (5 bases). The length of the CDR3 is 14 residues. The germline V gene encodes CDR1 MNHEY and CDR2 SVGAGI. The V gene lost 2 bases and the J gene lost 5 bases, with 9 bases spanning the gap. Written as DNA, the CDR3 is TGTGCCAGCAGTTACGGCAGGGCAAATGAAAAACTGTTTTTT. Its protein is CASSYGRANEKLFF.

J is TRBJ2-1 and V is TRBV19; TRBD2 matches 13 bases. The CDR3 is 14 amino acids. Germline CDR1 and CDR2: LNHDA and SQIVND (reference sequence). V was pared by 5 bases and J by 11 bases, with 6 bases of the junction left unmatched. In DNA, the CDR3 is TGTGCCAGTAGTGGGGGACTAGCGGGACTTCAGCAGTTCTTC. Its protein is CASSGGLAGLQQFF.

The chain couples TRBV10-1 to TRBJ2-1; 8 positions agree with TRBD2. The CDR3 loop spans 14 amino acids. CDR1 is WNHNN and CDR2 is SYGVQD in the germline V gene (reference sequence). Trimming at V came to 3 bases and at J to 6 bases, leaving 4 bases not matched to a gene. The CDR3 loop is CASSEGLAANEQFF. In DNA, the CDR3 is TGCGCCAGCAGTGAAGGACTAGCAGCCAATGAGCAGTTCTTC.

This sequence joins TRBV18 and TRBJ1-1; the D is unclear. The V end was cut by 3 bases, the J end by 11 bases, with 25 bases between. Germline CDR1 and CDR2: KGHSH and LQKENI. This CDR3 comprises 16 residues. The CDR3 loop reads CASSPPMRAPRDPAFF. CDR3 sequence (DNA): TGTGCCAGCTCACCCCCCATGCGGGCCCCCCGAGACCCGGCTTTCTTT. Filled out from reference TRBV18 and TRBJ1-1, the complete variable domain reads NAGVMQNPRHLVRRRGQEARLRCSPMKGHSHVYWYRQLPEEGLKFMVYLQKENIIDESGMPKERFSAEFPKEGPSILRIQQVVRGDSAAYFCASSPPMRAPRDPAFFGQGTRLTVV.

Turning to this clone: This sample includes further DNA sequences coding for the same CDR3. This rearrangement joins TRBV14 to TRBJ2-2; D ambiguous. The CDR3 spans 16 residues. V lost 6 bases to trimming and J lost 0 bases, with 14 bases between them. Germline values: CDR1 SGHDN, CDR2 FVKESK. DNA for the CDR3: TGTGCCAGCAGAGAAACAAGAATCGCGAACACCGGGGAGCTGTTTTTT. It translates to CASRETRIANTGELFF.

The chain joins TRBV7-9 to TRBJ1-2; a weak D match, TRBD1 (5 bases). This CDR3 is 14 amino acids long. V lost 3 bases and J 2 bases, leaving 10 bases between the germline ends. Germline assignment: CDR1 SEHNR and CDR2 FQNEAQ (reference sequence). CDR3 DNA sequence: TGTGCCAGCAGCTTTGCCCAGGGAAACTATGGCTACACCTTC. This gives the protein CASSFAQGNYGYTF.

The rearrangement links TRBV5-8 to TRBJ1-5; the D gene is possibly TRBD1 (5 bases). This CDR3 contains 15 residues. With 2 bases removed from V and 1 base from J, the gap between germline ends came to 10 bases. Germline values: CDR1 SGHTS, CDR2 YDEGEE. The CDR3 here is CASSLLRGSNQPQHF. CDR3 DNA: TGTGCCAGCAGCTTACTCCGGGGGAGCAATCAGCCCCAGCATTTT.

The CDR3 loop is CATSDRDRPNTGELFF. CDR3 sequence (DNA): TGTGCCACCAGTGATCGGGACAGACCGAACACCGGGGAGCTGTTTTTT. The chain couples TRBV24-1 to TRBJ2-2, with 7 bases identical to TRBD1. Germline CDR1 is KGHDR and CDR2 is SFDVKD. Trimming cost V 3 bases and J 0 bases; bases outside gene matches: 3. This CDR3 is built from 16 residues.

CDR3 loop: CASSPPTLAGAYEQYF. CDR3 nucleotides: TGTGCCAGCTCACCACCGACCCTAGCGGGAGCGTACGAGCAGTACTTC. The chain combines TRBV18 with TRBJ2-7, with 10 bases lining up with TRBD2. J gave up 4 bases and V 0 bases, and 6 bases lay outside the gene matches. The CDR3 length is 16 residues. The V gene's germline CDR1 is KGHSH and CDR2 LQKENI.